A selection of T cell receptor beta chains follows, all from one sample in a study of a mutant IDH1 vaccine in newly diagnosed glioma. TCRdb's table, derived via immunoSEQ multiplex PCR, lists solely in-frame clones and lacks some. Of over 55,000 clones in the sample, approximately 82% were seen once. The antigens these receptors bind are not known. The material sequenced was PBMCs, taken from a glioma patient whose treatment included an IDH1 peptide vaccine. These receptors all stem from a woman in her late teens or twenties with glioma. Some clones in this sample may be carry-over from other donors' samples. Both conserved end residues are trimmed from each CDR3. The order of the fields is J gene, V gene, CDR3 protein.

>TRBJ1-1|TRBV27
ASSLLGGNTEAF
>TRBJ1-1|TRBV18
ASSPTLGTTEAF
>TRBJ1-1|TRBV6-5
ASSLGGLSNTEAF
>TRBJ1-1|TRBV30
AWTRDRVEFSTEAF
>TRBJ2-3|TRBV5-1
ASSLVLASDTQY
>TRBJ2-3|TRBV5-8
ASSSRGDYTDTQY
>TRBJ2-4|TRBV9
ASSTRGGDKNIQY
>TRBJ2-2|TRBV11-3
ASSLDIIMGSNTGELF
>TRBJ1-2|TRBV25-1
ASSEEGPAGYGYT
>TRBJ1-5|TRBV27
ASSSGISNQPQH
>TRBJ2-2|TRBV9
ASSPRTVNTGELF
>TRBJ1-2|TRBV30
AWSALRDRRPWRT
>TRBJ1-1|TRBV6-5
ASSKQVFAEAF
>TRBJ2-3|TRBV5-1
ASSLATGVEDTDTQY
>TRBJ2-2|TRBV5-4
ASSLGIAGELF
>TRBJ2-7|TRBV11-3
ASSLYWGLAGNYEQY
>TRBJ2-4|TRBV30
AWSVGLAGGPQY
>TRBJ1-1|TRBV7-9
ASSPTGAIMNTEAF
>TRBJ1-5|TRBV7-8
ASSSFRRYSNQPQH
>TRBJ2-5|TRBV5-1
ASRRDFGAQY
>TRBJ1-1|TRBV14
ASSQGEWTGTEAF
>TRBJ2-1|TRBV9
ASSGIGTNEQF
>TRBJ2-5|TRBV13
ASSFRYGETQY
>TRBJ2-7|TRBV7-9
ASSLGVPTYEQY
>TRBJ2-1|TRBV5-4
ASSSVGGGVSYNEQF
>TRBJ2-3|TRBV4-2
ASSQVVRDTQY
>TRBJ2-2|TRBV7-2
ASSWDRVNTGELF